This paragraph reports one TCR beta chain. This entry comes from a study of blood T cell repertoires in COVID-19. Here immunoSEQ multiplex PCR was the method, and the copy in TCRdb shows in-frame clones only, minus some. This repertoire shows some 150,000 clones, around 76% found once; its top ten account for 8.4%. Germline V gene data show CDR1 as MDHEN and CDR2 as SYDVKM. With 6 bases clipped from V and 5 bases from J, the junction kept 10 bases outside the gene matches. The CDR3 is 14 amino acids. The rearrangement uses TRBV28 and TRBJ2-7, with 7 bases lining up with TRBD2. The sequenced material came from peripheral blood. The sequence was obtained from a woman in her 70s with acute or convalescent COVID-19. CDR3 protein: CASRGRTRSHEQYF. In DNA form, the CDR3 reads TGTGCCAGCAGGGGAAGGACTAGATCCCACGAGCAGTACTTC.